This T cell receptor beta chain was captured in a study of blood T cell repertoires in COVID-19. In the study overall: Acute-phase and convalescent COVID-19 samples originated in the United States, Italy and Spain. In each case, the material was cDNA or gDNA derived from T cells, B-cell-depleted T cells, or PBMCs.

Original data processing: By means of reference gene primer amplification, nucleated cell counts were estimated. Method: immunoSEQ multiplex PCR; TCRdb's copy keeps in-frame clones and lacks some. That table gives V, J and clone size, and the DNA gave D and trimming. The sample includes some 97,000 clones, over 75% of them seen just once. In this sample, this clone turned up once. Trimming removed 0 bases at V and 3 bases at J, with 10 bases between. Germline V gives CDR1 SGHRS, CDR2 YFSETQ. The CDR3 covers 15 residues. J is TRBJ2-1 and V is TRBV5-1; D possibly corresponds to TRBD1 (5 bases). The sequenced sample was peripheral blood. This TCR derives from a human donor in a cohort sampled during active COVID-19. Written as DNA, the CDR3 is TGCGCCAGCAGCTTGGGGACAAATGACTACAATGAGCAGTTCTTC. This sequence encodes CASSLGTNDYNEQFF.